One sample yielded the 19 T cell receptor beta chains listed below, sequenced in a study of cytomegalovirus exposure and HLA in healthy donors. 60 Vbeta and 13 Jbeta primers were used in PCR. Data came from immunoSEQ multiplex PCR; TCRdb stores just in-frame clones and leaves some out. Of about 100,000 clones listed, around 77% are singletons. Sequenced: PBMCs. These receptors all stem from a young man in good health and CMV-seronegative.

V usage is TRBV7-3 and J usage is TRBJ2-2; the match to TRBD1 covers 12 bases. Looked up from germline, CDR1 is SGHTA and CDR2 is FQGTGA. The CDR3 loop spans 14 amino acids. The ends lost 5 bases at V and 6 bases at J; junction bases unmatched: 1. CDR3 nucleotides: TGTGCCAGCAGCCGGGACAGGGGGCCCGGGGAGCTGTTTTTT. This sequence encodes CASSRDRGPGELFF. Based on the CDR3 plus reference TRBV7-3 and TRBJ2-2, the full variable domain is GAGVSQTPSNKVTEKGKYVELRCDPISGHTALYWYRQSLGQGPEFLIYFQGTGAADDSGLPNDRFFAVRPEGSVSTLKIQRTERGDSAVYLCASSRDRGPGELFFGEGSRLTVL.

The CDR3 DNA reads as TGTGCCATCAGTGAGTCTAGCGGGGGACCCAGCACAGATACGCAGTATTTT. Its protein product is CAISESSGGPSTDTQYF. This rearrangement joins TRBV10-3 to TRBJ2-3; 9 bases align to TRBD2. From germline, CDR1 is ENHRY and CDR2 SYGVKD. Germline trimming cut 0 bases from V and 0 bases from J; bases unmatched to any gene: 4. The CDR3 has 17 amino acids.

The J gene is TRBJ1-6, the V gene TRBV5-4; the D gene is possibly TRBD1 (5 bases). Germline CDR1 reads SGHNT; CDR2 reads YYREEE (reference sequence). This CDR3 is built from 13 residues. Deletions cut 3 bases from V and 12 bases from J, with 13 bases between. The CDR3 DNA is TGTGCCAGCAGCTCTGAGACGGGACTACCCCTCCACTTT. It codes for CASSSETGLPLHF.

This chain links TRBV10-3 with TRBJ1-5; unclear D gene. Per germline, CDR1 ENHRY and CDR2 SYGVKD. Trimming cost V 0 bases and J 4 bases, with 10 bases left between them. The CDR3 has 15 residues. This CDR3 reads CAISESEVRNQPQHF. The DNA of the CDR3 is TGTGCCATCAGTGAGTCGGAGGTGCGTAATCAGCCCCAGCATTTT.

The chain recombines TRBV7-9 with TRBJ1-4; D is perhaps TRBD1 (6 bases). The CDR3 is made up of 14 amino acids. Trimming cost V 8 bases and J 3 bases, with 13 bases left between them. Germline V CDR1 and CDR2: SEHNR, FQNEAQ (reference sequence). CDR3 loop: CASSIRGPNEKLFF. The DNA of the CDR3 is TGTGCCAGCTCTATCAGGGGACCTAATGAAAAACTGTTTTTT.

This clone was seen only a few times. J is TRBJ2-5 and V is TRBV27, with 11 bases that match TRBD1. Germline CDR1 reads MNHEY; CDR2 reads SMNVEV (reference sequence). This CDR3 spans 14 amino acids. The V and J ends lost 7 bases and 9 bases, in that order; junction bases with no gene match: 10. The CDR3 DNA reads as TGTGCCAGCAACTACCCGGGACAGGGGGAGGCCCAGTACTTC. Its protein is CASNYPGQGEAQYF.

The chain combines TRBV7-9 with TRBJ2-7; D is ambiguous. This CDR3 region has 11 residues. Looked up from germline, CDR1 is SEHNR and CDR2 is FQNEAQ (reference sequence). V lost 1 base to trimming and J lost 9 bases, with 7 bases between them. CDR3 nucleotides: TGTGCCAGCAGCTTAGACCCCAGGCAGTACTTC. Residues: CASSLDPRQYF. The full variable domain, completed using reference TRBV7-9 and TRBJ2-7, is DTGVSQNPRHKITKRGQNVTFRCDPISEHNRLYWYRQTLGQGPEFLTYFQNEAQLEKSRLLSDRFSAERPKGSFSTLEIQRTEQGDSAMYLCASSLDPRQYFGPGTRLTVT.

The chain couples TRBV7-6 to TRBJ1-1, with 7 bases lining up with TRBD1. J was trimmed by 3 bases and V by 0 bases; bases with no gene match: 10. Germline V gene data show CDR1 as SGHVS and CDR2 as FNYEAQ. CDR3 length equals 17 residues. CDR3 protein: CASSLADREMVDTEAFF. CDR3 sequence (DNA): TGTGCCAGCAGCTTAGCAGACAGGGAGATGGTGGACACTGAAGCTTTCTTT.

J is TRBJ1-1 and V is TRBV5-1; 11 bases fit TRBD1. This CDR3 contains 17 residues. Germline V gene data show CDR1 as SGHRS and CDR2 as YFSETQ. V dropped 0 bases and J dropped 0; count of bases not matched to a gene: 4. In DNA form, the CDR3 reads TGCGCCAGCAGCTTGGGCGGACAGGGGGCGATGAACACTGAAGCTTTCTTT. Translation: CASSLGGQGAMNTEAFF.

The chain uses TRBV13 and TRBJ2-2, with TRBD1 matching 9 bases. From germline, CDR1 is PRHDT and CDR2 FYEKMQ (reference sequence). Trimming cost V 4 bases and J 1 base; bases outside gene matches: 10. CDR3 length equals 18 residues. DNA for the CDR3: TGTGCCAGCAGCTCCCGAGCCAGGACAGGGGTGAACACCGGGGAGCTGTTTTTT. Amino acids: CASSSRARTGVNTGELFF.

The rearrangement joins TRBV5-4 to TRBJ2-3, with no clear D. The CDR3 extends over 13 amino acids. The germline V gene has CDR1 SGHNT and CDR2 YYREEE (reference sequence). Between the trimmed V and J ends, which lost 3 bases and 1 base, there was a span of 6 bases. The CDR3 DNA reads TGTGCCAGCAGCTCGGTGGGCACAGATACGCAGTATTTT. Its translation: CASSSVGTDTQYF.

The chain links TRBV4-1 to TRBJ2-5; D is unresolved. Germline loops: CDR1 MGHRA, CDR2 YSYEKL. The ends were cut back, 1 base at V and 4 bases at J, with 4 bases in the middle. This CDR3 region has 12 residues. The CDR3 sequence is CASSQAGETQYF. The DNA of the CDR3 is TGCGCCAGCAGCCAAGCGGGAGAGACCCAGTACTTC.

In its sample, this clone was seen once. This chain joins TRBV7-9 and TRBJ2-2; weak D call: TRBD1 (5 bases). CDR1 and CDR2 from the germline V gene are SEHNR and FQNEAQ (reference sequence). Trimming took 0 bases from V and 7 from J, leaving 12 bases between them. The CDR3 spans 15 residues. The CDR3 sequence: CASSLAVGAGGELFF. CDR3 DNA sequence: TGTGCCAGCAGCTTAGCTGTTGGGGCAGGCGGGGAGCTGTTTTTT.

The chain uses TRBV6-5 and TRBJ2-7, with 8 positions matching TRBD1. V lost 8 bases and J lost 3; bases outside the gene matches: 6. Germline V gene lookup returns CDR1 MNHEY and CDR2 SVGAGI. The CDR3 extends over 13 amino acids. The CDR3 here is CASSSDRGYEQYF. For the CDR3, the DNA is TGTGCCAGCTCTAGCGACAGGGGCTACGAGCAGTACTTC.

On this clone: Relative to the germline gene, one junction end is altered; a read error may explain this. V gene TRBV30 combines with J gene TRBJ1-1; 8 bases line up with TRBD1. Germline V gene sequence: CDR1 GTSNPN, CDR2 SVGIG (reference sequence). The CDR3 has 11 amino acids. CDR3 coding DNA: TGTGCCTGGAGGGTCAGGACAGGGAATCTCTTT. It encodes CAWRVRTGNLF.

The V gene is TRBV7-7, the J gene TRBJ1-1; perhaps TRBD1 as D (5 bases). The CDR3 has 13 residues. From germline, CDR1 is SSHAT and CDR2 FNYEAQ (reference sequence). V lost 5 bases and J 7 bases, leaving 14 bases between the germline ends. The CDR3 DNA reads TGTGCCAGCAGCCCCGGGGGGTGGAGTGAAGCTTTCTTT. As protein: CASSPGGWSEAFF. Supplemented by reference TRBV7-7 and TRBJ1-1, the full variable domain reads GAGVSQSPRYKVTKRGQDVTLRCDPISSHATLYWYQQALGQGPEFLTYFNYEAQPDKSGLPSDRFSAERPEGSISTLTIQRTEQRDSAMYRCASSPGGWSEAFFGQGTRLTVV.

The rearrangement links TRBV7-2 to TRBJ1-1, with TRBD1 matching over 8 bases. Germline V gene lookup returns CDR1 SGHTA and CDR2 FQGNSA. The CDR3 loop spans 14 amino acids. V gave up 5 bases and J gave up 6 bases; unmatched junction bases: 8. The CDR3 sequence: CASSPSWTGPEAFF. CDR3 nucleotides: TGTGCCAGCAGCCCTTCTTGGACAGGGCCTGAAGCTTTCTTT.

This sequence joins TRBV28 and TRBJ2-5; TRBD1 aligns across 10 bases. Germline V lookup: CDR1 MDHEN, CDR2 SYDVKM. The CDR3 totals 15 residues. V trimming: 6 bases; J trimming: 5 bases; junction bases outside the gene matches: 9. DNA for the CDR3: TGTGCCAGCAGCAGACAGGGGGCGCGATGGGAGACCCAGTACTTC. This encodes CASSRQGARWETQYF. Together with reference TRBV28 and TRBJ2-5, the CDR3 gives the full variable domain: DVKVTQSSRYLVKRTGEKVFLECVQDMDHENMFWYRQDPGLGLRLIYFSYDVKMKEKGDIPEGYSVSREKKERFSLILESASTNQTSMYLCASSRQGARWETQYFGPGTRLLVL.

CDR3 DNA: TGTGCCAGCAGCCAAGACCGGGACAGCCTCTATGGCTACACCTTC. It translates to CASSQDRDSLYGYTF. The chain carries TRBV4-2 and TRBJ1-2, with 7 bases fitting TRBD1. The CDR3 loop spans 15 amino acids. V gave up 0 bases and J gave up 4 bases; unmatched junction bases: 5. The V gene's germline CDR1 is LGHNA and CDR2 YNFKEQ.